The clone carrying this T cell receptor beta chain showed up many times. What it binds is not known. This sample stems from a study of T cells in Graves' hyperthyroidism and ophthalmopathy. As for the study in general: Peripheral blood was taken when the disease was first diagnosed, before any treatment began.

V was cut by 7 bases and J by 1 base, with 12 bases left in between. CDR1 SGHTA and CDR2 FQGTGA come from the germline V gene. The CDR3 loop spans 14 amino acids. General study results and limits: The majority of expanded thyroid clonotypes above 0.001 also appeared in blood.

TCR beta CDR3 region amplification was performed from RNA transcripts. The TCR CDR3 was amplified in a first-round RT-PCR using the HTBI primer set. TCRdb fed the multiplex PCR reads into MiXCR, producing one record per CDR3 protein. The table has roughly 290,000 distinct CDR3 sequences, about 17% seen once. This TCR was recovered from a woman aged 55-70 years with Graves' ophthalmopathy. The specimen was blood. The chain recombines TRBV7-3 with TRBJ2-3; TRBD2 is a possible D gene (6 bases). CDR3 bases: TGTGCCAGCAAGAGGGGACTGCGCACAGATACGCAGTATTTT. It translates to CASKRGLRTDTQYF.